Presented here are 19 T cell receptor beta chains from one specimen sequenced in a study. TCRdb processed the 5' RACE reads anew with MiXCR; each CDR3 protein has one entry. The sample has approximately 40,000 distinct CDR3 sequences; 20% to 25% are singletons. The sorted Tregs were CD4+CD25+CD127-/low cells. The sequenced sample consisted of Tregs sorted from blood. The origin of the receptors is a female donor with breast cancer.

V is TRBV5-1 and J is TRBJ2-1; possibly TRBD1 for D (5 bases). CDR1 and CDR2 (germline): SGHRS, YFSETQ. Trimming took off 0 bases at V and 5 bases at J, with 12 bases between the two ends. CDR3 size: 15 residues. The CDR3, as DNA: TGCGCCAGCAGCTTGGCCGACAGCAGACACAATGAGCAGTTCTTC. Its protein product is CASSLADSRHNEQFF.

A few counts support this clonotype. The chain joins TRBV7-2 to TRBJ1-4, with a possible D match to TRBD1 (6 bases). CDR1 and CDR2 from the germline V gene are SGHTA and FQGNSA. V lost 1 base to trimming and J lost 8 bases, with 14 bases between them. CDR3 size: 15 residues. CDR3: CASSLGDNSGEKLFF. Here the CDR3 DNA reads TGTGCCAGCAGCTTAGGGGACAACTCGGGGGAAAAACTGTTTTTT. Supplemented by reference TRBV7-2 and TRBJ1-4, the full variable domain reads GAGVSQSPSNKVTEKGKDVELRCDPISGHTALYWYRQSLGQGLEFLIYFQGNSAPDKSGLPSDRFSAERTGGSVSTLTIQRTQQEDSAVYLCASSLGDNSGEKLFFGSGTQLSVL.

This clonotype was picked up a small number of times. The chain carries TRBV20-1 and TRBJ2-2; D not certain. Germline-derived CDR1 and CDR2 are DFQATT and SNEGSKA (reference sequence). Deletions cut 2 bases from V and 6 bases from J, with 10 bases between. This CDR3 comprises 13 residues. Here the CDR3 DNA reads TGCAGTGCTAGAACCGGGTCTTCCGGGGAGCTGTTTTTT. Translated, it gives CSARTGSSGELFF.

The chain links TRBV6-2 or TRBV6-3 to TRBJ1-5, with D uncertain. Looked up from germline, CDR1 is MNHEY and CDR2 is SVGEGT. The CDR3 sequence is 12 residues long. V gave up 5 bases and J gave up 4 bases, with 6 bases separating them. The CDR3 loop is CASSRRNQPQHF. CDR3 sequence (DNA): TGTGCCAGCAGTCGCAGGAATCAGCCCCAGCATTTT.

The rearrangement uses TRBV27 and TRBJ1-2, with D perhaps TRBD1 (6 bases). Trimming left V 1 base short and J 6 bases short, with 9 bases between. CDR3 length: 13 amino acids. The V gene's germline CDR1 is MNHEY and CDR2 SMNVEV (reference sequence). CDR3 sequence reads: CASSLFSGDGYTF. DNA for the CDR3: TGTGCCAGCAGTTTATTTTCAGGGGATGGCTACACCTTC.

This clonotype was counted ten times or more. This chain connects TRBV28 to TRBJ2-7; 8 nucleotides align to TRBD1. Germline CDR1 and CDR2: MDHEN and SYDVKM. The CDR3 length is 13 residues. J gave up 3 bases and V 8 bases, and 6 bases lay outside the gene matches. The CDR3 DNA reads TGTGCCAGCCAGGGGGCAGTGGTCTACGAGCAGTACTTC. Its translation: CASQGAVVYEQYF.

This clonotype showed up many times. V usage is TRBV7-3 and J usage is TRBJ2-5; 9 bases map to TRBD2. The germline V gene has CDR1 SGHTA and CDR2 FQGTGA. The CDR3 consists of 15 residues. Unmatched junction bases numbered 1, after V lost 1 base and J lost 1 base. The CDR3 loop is CASSLMREGQETQYF. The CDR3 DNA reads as TGTGCCAGCAGCTTAATGCGGGAGGGCCAAGAGACCCAGTACTTC.

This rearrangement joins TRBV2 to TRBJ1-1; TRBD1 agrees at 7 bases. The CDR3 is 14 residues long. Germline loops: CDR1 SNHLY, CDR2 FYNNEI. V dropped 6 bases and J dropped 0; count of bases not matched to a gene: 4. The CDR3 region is CASSSGQMNTEAFF. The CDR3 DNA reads TGTGCCAGCAGCTCGGGACAGATGAACACTGAAGCTTTCTTT.

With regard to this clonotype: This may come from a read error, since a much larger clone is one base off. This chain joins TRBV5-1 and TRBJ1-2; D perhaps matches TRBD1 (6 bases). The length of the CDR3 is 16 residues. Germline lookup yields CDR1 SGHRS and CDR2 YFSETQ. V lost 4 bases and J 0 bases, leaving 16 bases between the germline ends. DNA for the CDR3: TGCGCCAGCAGCCCAGGACAGTGCCTAACTAACTATGGCTACACCTTC. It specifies CASSPGQCLTNYGYTF. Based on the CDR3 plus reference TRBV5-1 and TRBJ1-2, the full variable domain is KAGVTQTPRYLIKTRGQQVTLSCSPISGHRSVSWYQQTPGQGLQFLFEYFSETQRNKGNFPGRFSGRQFSNSRSEMNVSTLELGDSALYLCASSPGQCLTNYGYTFGSGTRLTVV.

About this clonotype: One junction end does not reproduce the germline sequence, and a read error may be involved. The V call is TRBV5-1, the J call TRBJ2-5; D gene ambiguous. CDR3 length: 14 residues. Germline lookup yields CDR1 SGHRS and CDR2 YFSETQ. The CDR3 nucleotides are TGCGCCAGCACCCCCAATGCGGCACAAGAGACCCGGTACTTC. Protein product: CASTPNAAQETRYF.

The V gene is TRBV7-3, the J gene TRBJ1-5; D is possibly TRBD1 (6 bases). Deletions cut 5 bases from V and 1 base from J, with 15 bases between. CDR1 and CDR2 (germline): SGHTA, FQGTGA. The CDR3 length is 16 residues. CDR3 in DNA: TGTGCCAGCAGCCGCCACAGGACAGCAAGCAATCAGCCCCAGCATTTT. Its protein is CASSRHRTASNQPQHF.

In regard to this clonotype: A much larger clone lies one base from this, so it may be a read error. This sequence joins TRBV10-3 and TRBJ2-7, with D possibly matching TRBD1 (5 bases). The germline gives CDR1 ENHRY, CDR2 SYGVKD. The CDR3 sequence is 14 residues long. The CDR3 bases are TGTGCCAGCAGTCCAGACAGTGAGACCTACGAGCAGTACTTC. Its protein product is CASSPDSETYEQYF.

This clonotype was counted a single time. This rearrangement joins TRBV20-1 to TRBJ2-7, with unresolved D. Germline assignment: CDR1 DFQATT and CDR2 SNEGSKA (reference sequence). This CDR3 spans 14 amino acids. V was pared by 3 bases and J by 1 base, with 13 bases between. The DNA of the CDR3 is TGCAGTGCTAGGGGGATTGGCAGATCCTACGAGCAGTACTTC. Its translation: CSARGIGRSYEQYF.

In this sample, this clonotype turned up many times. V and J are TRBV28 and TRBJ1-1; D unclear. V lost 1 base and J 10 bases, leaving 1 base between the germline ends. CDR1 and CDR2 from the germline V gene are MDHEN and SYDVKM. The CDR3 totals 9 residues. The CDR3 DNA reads TGTGCCAGCAGTTTATTAGCTTTCTTT. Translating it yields CASSLLAFF.

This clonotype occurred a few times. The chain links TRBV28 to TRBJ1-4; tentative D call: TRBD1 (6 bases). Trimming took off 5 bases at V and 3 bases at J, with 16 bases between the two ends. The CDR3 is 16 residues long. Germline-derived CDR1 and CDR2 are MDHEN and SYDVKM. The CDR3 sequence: CASSPTHRVSNEKLFF. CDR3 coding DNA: TGTGCCAGCAGTCCCACCCACAGGGTATCTAATGAAAAACTGTTTTTT.

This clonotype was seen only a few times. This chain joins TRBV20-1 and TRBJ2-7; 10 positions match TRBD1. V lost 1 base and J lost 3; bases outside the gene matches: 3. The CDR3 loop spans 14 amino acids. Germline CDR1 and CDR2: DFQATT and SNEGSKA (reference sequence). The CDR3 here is CSARVRTGGYEQYF. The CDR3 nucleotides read TGCAGTGCTAGAGTTAGGACAGGGGGCTACGAGCAGTACTTC.

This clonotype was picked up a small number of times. The CDR3 DNA is TGTGCCAGCAGCACAGGGGGAGGCACGCAGTATTTT. Translation: CASSTGGGTQYF. The chain couples TRBV7-2 to TRBJ2-3; 8 bases match TRBD1. This CDR3 comprises 12 residues. J was trimmed by 9 bases and V by 5 bases; bases with no gene match: 4. Germline loops: CDR1 SGHTA, CDR2 FQGNSA.

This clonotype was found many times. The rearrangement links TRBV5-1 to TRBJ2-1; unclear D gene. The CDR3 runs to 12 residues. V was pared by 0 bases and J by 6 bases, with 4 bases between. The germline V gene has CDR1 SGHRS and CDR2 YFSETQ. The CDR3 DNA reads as TGCGCCAGCAGCTTGGACGCCAATGAGCAGTTCTTC. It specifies CASSLDANEQFF.

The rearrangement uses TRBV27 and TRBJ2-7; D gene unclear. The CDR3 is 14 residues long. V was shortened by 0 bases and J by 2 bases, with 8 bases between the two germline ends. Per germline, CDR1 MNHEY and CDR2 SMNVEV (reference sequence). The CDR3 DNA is TGTGCCAGCAGTTTATCGGCACAGACCTACGAGCAGTACTTC. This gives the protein CASSLSAQTYEQYF.